The sequence of this T cell receptor (beta chain) was determined in a study of blood T cells in healthy people across ages. A second PCR of roughly 7 to 11 cycles used a sample-barcoded 5' primer and a J-beta primer mix. TCRdb processed the 5' RACE reads anew with MiXCR; each CDR3 protein has one entry. There are some 890,000 distinct CDR3 sequences in the sample; 25% to 35% occur only once, and roughly 10% lies in the top ten. In this sample, this clonotype turned up many times. The germline CDR1 and CDR2 sequences are DFQATT and SNEGSKA (reference sequence). This CDR3 has 16 amino acids. Trimming removed 5 bases from V and 0 bases from J; junction bases left unmatched: 8. The same data also went into a second study, on T cells of mothers and their children. That work states: Comparable shaping of TCR recombination output by thymic selection was observed in related and unrelated pairs.

Material for sequencing was blood. The TCR comes from a woman aged 40 to 50 in good health. The rearrangement uses TRBV20-1 and TRBJ2-1, with 9 bases that match TRBD2. In DNA form, the CDR3 reads TGCAGTGCTCCCCTGGGAGCGGGGGGCTCCTACAATGAGCAGTTCTTC. Protein: CSAPLGAGGSYNEQFF.